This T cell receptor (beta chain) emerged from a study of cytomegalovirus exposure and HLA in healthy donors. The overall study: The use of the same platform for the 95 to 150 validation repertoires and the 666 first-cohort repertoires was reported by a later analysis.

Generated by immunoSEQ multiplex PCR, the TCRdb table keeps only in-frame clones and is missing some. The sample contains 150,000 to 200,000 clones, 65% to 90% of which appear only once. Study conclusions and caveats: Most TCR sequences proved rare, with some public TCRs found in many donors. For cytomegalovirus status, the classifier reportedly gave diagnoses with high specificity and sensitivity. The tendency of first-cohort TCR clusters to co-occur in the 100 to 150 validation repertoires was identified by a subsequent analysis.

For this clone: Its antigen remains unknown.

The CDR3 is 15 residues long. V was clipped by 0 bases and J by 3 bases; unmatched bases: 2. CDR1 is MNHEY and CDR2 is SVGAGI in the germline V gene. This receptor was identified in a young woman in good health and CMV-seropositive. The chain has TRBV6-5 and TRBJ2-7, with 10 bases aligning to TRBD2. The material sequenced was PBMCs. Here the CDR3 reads CASSYSASGSYEQYF. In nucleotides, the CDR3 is TGTGCCAGCAGTTACTCGGCTAGCGGGAGCTACGAGCAGTACTTC.